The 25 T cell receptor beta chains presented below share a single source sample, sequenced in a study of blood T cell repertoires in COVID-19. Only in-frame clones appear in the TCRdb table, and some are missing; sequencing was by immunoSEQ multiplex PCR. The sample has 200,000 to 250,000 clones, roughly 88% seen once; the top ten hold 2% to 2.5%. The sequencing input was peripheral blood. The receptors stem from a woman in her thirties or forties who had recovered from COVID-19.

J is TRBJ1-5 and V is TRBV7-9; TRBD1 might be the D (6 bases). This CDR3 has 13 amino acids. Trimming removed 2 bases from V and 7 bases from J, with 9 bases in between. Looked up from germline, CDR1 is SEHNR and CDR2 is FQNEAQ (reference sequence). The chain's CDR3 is CASSLRRGQPQHF. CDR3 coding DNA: TGTGCCAGCAGCTTACGAAGGGGGCAGCCCCAGCATTTT.

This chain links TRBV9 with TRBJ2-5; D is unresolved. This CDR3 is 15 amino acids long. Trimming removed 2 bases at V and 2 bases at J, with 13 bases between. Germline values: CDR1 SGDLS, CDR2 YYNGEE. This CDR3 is CASSVGRLRQETQYF. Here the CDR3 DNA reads TGTGCCAGCAGCGTCGGCCGACTGCGACAAGAGACCCAGTACTTC.

The chain's CDR3 is CASSLDVSSYEQYF. The CDR3 DNA follows: TGTGCCAGCAGCTTAGATGTCAGTTCCTACGAGCAGTACTTC. The rearrangement joins TRBV7-2 to TRBJ2-7; D not certain. The V end lost 1 base, the J end lost 1 base, and 8 bases lay between the germline ends. The CDR3 runs 14 residues. The germline V gene has CDR1 SGHTA and CDR2 FQGNSA.

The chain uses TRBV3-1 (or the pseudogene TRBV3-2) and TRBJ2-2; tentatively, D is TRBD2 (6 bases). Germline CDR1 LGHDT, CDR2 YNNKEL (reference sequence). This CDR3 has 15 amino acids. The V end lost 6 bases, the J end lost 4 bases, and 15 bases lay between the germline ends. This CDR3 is CASSSLPGVTGELFF. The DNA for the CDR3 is TGTGCCAGCAGTTCCCTCCCGGGGGTCACCGGGGAGCTGTTTTTT.

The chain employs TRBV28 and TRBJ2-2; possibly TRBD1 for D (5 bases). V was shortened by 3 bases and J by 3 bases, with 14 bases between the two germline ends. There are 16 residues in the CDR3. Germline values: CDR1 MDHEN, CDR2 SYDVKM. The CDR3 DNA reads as TGTGCCAGCAGTTTTGTTTCTAAAGGGGACACCGGGGAGCTGTTTTTT. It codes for CASSFVSKGDTGELFF. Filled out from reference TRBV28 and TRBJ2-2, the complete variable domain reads DVKVTQSSRYLVKRTGEKVFLECVQDMDHENMFWYRQDPGLGLRLIYFSYDVKMKEKGDIPEGYSVSREKKERFSLILESASTNQTSMYLCASSFVSKGDTGELFFGEGSRLTVL.

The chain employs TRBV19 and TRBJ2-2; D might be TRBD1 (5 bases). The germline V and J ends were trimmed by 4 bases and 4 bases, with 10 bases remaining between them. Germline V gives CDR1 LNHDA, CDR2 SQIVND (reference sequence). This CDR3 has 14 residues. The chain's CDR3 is CASSTQGTTGELFF. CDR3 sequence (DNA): TGTGCCAGTAGTACCCAGGGAACCACCGGGGAGCTGTTTTTT.

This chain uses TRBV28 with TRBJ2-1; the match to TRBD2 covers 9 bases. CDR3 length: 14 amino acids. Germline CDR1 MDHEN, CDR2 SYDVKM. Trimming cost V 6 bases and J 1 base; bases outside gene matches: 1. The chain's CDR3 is CASRTSGSYNEQFF. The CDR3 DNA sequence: TGTGCCAGCAGAACTAGCGGGTCCTACAATGAGCAGTTCTTC.

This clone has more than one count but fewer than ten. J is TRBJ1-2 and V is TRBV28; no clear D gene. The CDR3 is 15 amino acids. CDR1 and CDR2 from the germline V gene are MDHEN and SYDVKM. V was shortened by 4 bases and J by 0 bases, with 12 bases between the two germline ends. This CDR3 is CASSSSAGPNYGYTF. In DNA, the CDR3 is TGTGCCAGCAGTTCCAGCGCCGGCCCTAACTATGGCTACACCTTC.

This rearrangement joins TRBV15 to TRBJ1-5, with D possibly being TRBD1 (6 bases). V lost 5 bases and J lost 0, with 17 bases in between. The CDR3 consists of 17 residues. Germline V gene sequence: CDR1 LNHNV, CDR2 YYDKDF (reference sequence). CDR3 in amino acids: CATSVWTVRSSNQPQHF. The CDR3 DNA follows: TGTGCCACCAGCGTTTGGACAGTCCGATCTAGCAATCAGCCCCAGCATTTT.

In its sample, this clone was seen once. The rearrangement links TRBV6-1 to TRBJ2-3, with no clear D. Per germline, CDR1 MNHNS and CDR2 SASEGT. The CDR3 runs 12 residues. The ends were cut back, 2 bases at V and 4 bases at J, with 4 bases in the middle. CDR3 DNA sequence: TGTGCCAGCAGTGAACGCGCAGATACGCAGTATTTT. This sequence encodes CASSERADTQYF.

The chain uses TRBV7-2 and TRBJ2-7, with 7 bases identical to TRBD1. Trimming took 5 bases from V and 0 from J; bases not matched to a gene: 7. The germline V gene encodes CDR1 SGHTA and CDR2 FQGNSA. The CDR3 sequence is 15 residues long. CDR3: CASSPQGFSSYEQYF. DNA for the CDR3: TGTGCCAGCAGCCCACAGGGGTTTAGCTCCTACGAGCAGTACTTC.

The CDR3 region is CASSRGQGRAGNTIYF. CDR3 DNA: TGTGCCAGCAGTAGAGGACAGGGTAGAGCTGGAAACACCATATATTTT. V usage is TRBV25-1 and J usage is TRBJ1-3; TRBD1 aligns across 8 bases. In germline, CDR1 is MGHDK, CDR2 SYGVNS. V shed 5 bases, J shed 2 bases, and the junction held 8 bases outside the gene matches. The CDR3 totals 16 residues.

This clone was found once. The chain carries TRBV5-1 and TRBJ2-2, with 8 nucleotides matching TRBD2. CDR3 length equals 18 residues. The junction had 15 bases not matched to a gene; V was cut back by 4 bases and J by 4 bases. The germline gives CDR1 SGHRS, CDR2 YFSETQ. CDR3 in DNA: TGCGCCAGCAGCCACGAGCTAGCGGGCCTTCGAGCCACCGGGGAGCTGTTTTTT. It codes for CASSHELAGLRATGELFF.

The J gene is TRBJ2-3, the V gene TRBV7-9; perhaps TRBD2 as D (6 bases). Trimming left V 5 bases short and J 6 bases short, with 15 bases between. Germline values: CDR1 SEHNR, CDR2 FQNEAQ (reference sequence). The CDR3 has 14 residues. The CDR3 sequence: CASSIVGRTDTQYF. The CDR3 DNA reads TGTGCCAGCAGCATTGTGGGGAGGACGGATACGCAGTATTTT.

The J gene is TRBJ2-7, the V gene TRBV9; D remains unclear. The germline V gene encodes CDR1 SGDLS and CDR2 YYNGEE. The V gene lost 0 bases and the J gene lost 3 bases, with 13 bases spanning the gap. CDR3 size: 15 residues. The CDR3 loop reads CASSVDGNSYYEQYF. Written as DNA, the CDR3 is TGTGCCAGCAGCGTAGACGGTAACAGTTACTACGAGCAGTACTTC.

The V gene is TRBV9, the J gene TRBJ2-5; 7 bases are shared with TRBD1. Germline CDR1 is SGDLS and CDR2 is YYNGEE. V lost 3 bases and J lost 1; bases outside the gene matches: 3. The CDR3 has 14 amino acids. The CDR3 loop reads CASSEWDSQETQYF. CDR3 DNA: TGTGCCAGCAGCGAGTGGGACAGCCAAGAGACCCAGTACTTC.

CDR3 DNA: TGTGCCAGCAGCTTGATTCGGGGTGAAAAACTGTTTTTT. It is translated as CASSLIRGEKLFF. The V gene is TRBV5-8, the J gene TRBJ1-4, with D unresolved. CDR1 is SGHTS and CDR2 is YDEGEE in the germline V gene. The CDR3 consists of 13 residues. Trimming shortened V by 1 base and J by 7 bases, and 8 bases separated the two germline ends.

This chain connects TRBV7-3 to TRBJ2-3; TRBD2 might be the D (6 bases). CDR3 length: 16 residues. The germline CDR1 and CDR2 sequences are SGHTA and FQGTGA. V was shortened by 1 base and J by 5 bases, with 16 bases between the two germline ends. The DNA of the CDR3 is TGTGCCAGCAGCTTAAAAAGTGGTTGGGGGGTAGATACGCAGTATTTT. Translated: CASSLKSGWGVDTQYF.

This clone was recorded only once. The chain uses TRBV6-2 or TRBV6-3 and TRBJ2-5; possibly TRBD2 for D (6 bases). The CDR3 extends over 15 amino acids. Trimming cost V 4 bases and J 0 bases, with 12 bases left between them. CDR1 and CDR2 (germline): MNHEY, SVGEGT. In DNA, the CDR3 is TGTGCCAGCAGTTCATTAGCGGCGTACCAAGAGACCCAGTACTTC. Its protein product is CASSSLAAYQETQYF.

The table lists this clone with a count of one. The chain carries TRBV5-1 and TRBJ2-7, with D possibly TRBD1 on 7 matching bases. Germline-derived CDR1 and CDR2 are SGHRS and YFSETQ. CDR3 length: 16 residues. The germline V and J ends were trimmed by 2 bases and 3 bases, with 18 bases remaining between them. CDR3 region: CASSLGPRQGGYEQYF. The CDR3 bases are TGCGCCAGCAGCTTAGGACCCAGACAGGGAGGCTACGAGCAGTACTTC.

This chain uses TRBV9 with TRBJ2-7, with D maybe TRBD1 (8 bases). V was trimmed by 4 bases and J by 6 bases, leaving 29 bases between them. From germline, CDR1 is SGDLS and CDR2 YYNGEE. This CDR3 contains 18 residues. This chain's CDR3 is CASSNEQGGASGLPEQYF. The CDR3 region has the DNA TGTGCCAGCAGCAACGAACAGGGGGGGGCTAGCGGCCTCCCCGAGCAGTACTTC.

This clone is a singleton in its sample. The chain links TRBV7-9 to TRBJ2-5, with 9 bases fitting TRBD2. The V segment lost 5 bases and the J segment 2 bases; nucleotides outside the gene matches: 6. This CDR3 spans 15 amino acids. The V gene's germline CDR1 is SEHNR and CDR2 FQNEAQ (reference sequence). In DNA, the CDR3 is TGTGCCAGCAGCCGGGCGCGGGGGGGACAAGAGACCCAGTACTTC. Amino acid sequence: CASSRARGGQETQYF. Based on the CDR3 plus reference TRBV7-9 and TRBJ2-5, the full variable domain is DTGVSQNPRHKITKRGQNVTFRCDPISEHNRLYWYRQTLGQGPEFLTYFQNEAQLEKSRLLSDRFSAERPKGSFSTLEIQRTEQGDSAMYLCASSRARGGQETQYFGPGTRLLVL.

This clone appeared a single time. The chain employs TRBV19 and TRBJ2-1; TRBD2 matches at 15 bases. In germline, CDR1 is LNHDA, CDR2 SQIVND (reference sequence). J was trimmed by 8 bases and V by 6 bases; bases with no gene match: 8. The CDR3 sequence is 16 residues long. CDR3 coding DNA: TGTGCCAGTAGGGAGATGGGACTAGCGGGGGGCTATGAGCAGTTCTTC. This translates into CASREMGLAGGYEQFF. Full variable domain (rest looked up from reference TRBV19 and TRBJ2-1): DGGITQSPKYLFRKEGQNVTLSCEQNLNHDAMYWYRQDPGQGLRLIYYSQIVNDFQKGDIAEGYSVSREKKESFPLTVTSAQKNPTAFYLCASREMGLAGGYEQFFGPGTRLTVL.

DNA for the CDR3: TGTGCCACCAGTGATCCCACAGGGCCCTATGGCTACACCTTC. Translation: CATSDPTGPYGYTF. The chain carries TRBV24-1 and TRBJ1-2, with D possibly being TRBD1 (6 bases). This CDR3 comprises 14 residues. Trimming took 3 bases from V and 4 from J, leaving 11 bases between them. From germline, CDR1 is KGHDR and CDR2 SFDVKD.

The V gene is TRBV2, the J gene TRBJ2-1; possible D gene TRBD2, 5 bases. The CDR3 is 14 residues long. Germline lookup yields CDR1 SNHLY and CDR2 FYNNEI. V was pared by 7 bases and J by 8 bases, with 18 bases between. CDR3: CASNGGLGRYEQFF. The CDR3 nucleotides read TGTGCCAGCAACGGAGGCCTAGGCCGGTATGAGCAGTTCTTC.